A selection of T cell receptor beta chains follows, all from one sample in a study of patients and donors after allogeneic stem cell transplantation. TCRdb used MiXCR to reprocess the RT-PCR reads, holding one entry per CDR3 protein. The data contain about 230,000 distinct CDR3 sequences, roughly 14% of them singletons. Sample: blood, either unsorted or a sorted T cell fraction (not recorded which). The origin of the receptors is a human donor who was either an allogeneic HSCT recipient or a stem cell or donor lymphocyte infusion donor (not recorded which). It is not recorded whose cells these are; they may come from a transplant donor. The CDR3 runs from the conserved cysteine through the conserved F or W. The order of the fields is V gene, D gene, CDR3 protein. A D gene is named only where the DNA matches it firmly.

>TRBV10-3|-
CAISEATGTISGANVLTF
>TRBV6-1|-
CASRETFRSYNEQFF
>TRBV5-6|TRBD1
CASSGIGTGGANTEAFF
>TRBV20-1|-
CSASGGGTSNQPQHF
>TRBV5-1|TRBD2
CASSLEPSGGLETQYF
>TRBV27|-
CASSFFGDTEAFF
>TRBV19|-
CASGGQQNTEAFF
>TRBV4-3|TRBD2
CASSQALAVTQYF
>TRBV14|-
CASSRPDGSEAFF
>TRBV20-1|-
CSSSGANVLTF
>TRBV5-6|TRBD2
CASSRRWPGLAGGDNEQFF
>TRBV6-1|TRBD1
CASQLTGAAKNIQYF
>TRBV24-1|-
CATSHRGEGEKLFF
>TRBV7-9|-
CASSFVEDEQFF
>TRBV4-3|-
CASSRTGTISSNSPLHF
>TRBV5-1|-
CASSVSTRADTQYF
>TRBV2|-
CASSDVNQETQYF
>TRBV2|-
CASSETNGNTGELFF
>TRBV20-1|TRBD2
CSAMRTSGSPYNEQFF
>TRBV11-2|-
CASSLGLAGNEQFF
>TRBV5-1|-
CASSLEGGDDTDTQYF
>TRBV7-2|TRBD2
CASSLEGLARRETQYF
>TRBV7-6|-
CASSLARGTGELFF
>TRBV4-1|TRBD2
CASSQPTSGSYEQYF
>TRBV3-1|-
CASSQDRANTGELFF
>TRBV4-1|-
CASSQESSRPTEAFF
>TRBV6-2/TRBV6-3|TRBD2
CASSYEGSGGGDTQYF
>TRBV13|-
CASSYQPPPVRGANVLTF
>TRBV6-1|-
CASSEFMDTQYF
>TRBV6-1|TRBD2
CASRRNRGLAGGRETQYF
>TRBV7-9|-
CASSLWTSGSTEAFF
>TRBV15|TRBD2
CATSRGTSGSSYNEQFF
>TRBV5-1|-
CASRNLGTEAFF
>TRBV7-3|-
CASSLIHGTEAFF
>TRBV3-1|-
CASSHGDINEKLFF
>TRBV23-1|-
CASLGAFF
>TRBV5-1|-
CASSGETRGEQYF
>TRBV4-3|-
CASSQEAARTYEQYF
>TRBV5-5|-
CASSTRVGPPFFF
>TRBV4-2|TRBD2
CASSQELPSTSGFWYEQYF
>TRBV2|TRBD2
CASSATGTSGTNEQFF
>TRBV9|-
CASSPDIGNQPQHF
>TRBV23-1|-
CASIPSGVYGNIQYF
>TRBV7-2|-
CASSLVLGVGTDTQYF
>TRBV15|-
CATSREGGAYGYTF
>TRBV5-1|TRBD2
CASSLDAGGAYNEQFF
>TRBV20-1|TRBD2
CSATLAGGQQFYNEQFF